This TCR beta chain is from a study of blood T cells in healthy people across ages. Study-wide context: Per two T cells, about one barcoded beta molecule was captured through template switching. General observations from the study: In older individuals, TCR beta diversity per million T cells was lower, falling roughly linearly with age. Among long-lived donors, naive CD4+ cells were more numerous and diversity higher than in aged donors.

A second PCR, run for about 7 to 11 cycles, used a sample-barcoded 5' primer plus a J-beta primer mix. Every cDNA molecule bore a tag from a template-switch adaptor containing 12 random nucleotides. MiXCR was run by TCRdb on the 5' RACE reads, yielding one entry per CDR3 protein. Among 890,000 or so distinct CDR3 sequences listed, roughly 60% were seen once. In its sample, this clonotype was seen a few times. Its antigen is not known. Germline assignment: CDR1 SQVTM and CDR2 ANQGSEA. The CDR3 is 13 amino acids. V lost 6 bases, J lost 0 bases, and 9 bases lay in between. The receptor was isolated from a man younger than 40 in good health. Sequences were obtained from blood. The chain recombines TRBV29-1 with TRBJ2-1; tentatively, D is TRBD1 (5 bases). In nucleotides, the CDR3 is TGCAGCGTCCGACAGAGCTCCTACAATGAGCAGTTCTTC. It translates to CSVRQSSYNEQFF.